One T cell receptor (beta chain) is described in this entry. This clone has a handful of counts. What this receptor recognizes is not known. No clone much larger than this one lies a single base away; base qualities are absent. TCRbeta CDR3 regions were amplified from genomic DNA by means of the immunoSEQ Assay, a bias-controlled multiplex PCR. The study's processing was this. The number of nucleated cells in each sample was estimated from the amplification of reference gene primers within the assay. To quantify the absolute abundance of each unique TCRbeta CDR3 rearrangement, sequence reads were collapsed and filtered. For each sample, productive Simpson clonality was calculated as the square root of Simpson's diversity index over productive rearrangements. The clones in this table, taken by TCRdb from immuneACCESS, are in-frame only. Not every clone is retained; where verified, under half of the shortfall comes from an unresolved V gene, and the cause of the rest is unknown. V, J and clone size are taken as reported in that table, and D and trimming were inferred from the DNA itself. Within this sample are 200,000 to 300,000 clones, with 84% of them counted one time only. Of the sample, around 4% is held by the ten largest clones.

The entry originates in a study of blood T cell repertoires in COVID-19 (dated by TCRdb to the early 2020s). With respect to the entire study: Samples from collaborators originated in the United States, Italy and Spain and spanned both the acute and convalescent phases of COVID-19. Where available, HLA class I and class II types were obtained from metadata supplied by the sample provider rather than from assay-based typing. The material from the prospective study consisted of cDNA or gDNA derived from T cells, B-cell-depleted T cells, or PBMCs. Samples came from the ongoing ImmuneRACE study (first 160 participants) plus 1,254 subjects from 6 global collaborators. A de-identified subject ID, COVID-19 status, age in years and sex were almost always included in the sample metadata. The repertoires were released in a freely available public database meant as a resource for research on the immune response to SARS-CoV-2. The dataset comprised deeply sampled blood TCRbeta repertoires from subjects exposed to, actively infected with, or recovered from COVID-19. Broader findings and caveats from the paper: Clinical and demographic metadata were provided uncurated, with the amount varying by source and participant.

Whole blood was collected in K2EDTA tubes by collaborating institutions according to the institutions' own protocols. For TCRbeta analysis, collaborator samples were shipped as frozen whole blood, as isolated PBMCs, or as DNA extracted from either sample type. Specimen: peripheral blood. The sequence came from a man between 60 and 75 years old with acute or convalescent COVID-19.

The DNA is as follows: TGTGCCAGCAGCTTAAACAGGGAAAAGCCCCAGCATTTT. The resulting protein is CASSLNREKPQHF. The V and J genes are TRBV7-2 and TRBJ1-5; the D segment could be TRBD1, given 6 matching bases. The germline V gene specifies SGHTA as CDR1 and FQGNSA as CDR2. Measured from the cysteine to the phenylalanine, the CDR3 is 13 residues long. Only the CDR3 region is kept as DNA, spanning 39 bases read in frame from base 1. V and J lose 2 bases and 8 bases, and a span of 10 bases separates them.